This TCR beta chain was documented in a study of identical twins. Regarding the study as a whole: Out-of-frame alpha sequences shared between twins exhibited an excess of low generation probability. Models came in too low on out-of-frame TCR alpha sharing in monozygotic twins. Excess sharing by twins proved weaker in beta out-of-frame sequences.

In every case, the donor was a healthy Caucasian. Trimming left V 6 bases short and J 0 bases short, with 8 bases between. The CDR3 runs 14 residues. Looked up from germline, CDR1 is SGHTA and CDR2 is FQGNSA. TCRdb redid the calling of the 5' RACE reads with MiXCR, one entry per CDR3 protein. The data show about 210,000 distinct CDR3 sequences, roughly 9.4% seen once. This clonotype was counted at least ten times. Its specificity is unknown. This rearrangement joins TRBV7-2 to TRBJ2-2; no clear D gene. The TCR was taken from a young woman in good health. The specimen sequenced was memory (CD45RO+) T cells sorted from blood. The CDR3 DNA follows: TGTGCCAGCAGTAAAGGGCCGAACACCGGGGAGCTGTTTTTT. Its protein product is CASSKGPNTGELFF.